What follows are 19 T cell receptor beta chains derived from one specimen sequenced in a study of cytomegalovirus exposure and HLA in healthy donors. Primers included in the PCR were 60 Vbeta and 13 Jbeta primers. Profiling relied on immunoSEQ multiplex PCR, and the TCRdb table lists in-frame clones only, not all of them. The repertoire consists of about 150,000 clones, with 80% occurring once and the leading ten covering 14%. Sequencing input: PBMCs. These TCRs come from a woman aged 40 to 50 in good health and CMV-seronegative.

The J gene is TRBJ2-3, the V gene TRBV6-4; a weak D match, TRBD1 (5 bases). The germline V and J ends were trimmed by 2 bases and 6 bases, with 12 bases remaining between them. CDR3 size: 14 residues. CDR1 and CDR2 from the germline V gene are MRHNA and SNTAGT. The CDR3 protein is CASSDGASLDTQYF. The CDR3 DNA follows: TGTGCCAGCAGTGACGGGGCTAGTTTGGATACGCAGTATTTT.

This clone was picked up one time. The chain joins TRBV9 to TRBJ2-3; D is perhaps TRBD2 (5 bases). This CDR3 comprises 16 residues. From germline, CDR1 is SGDLS and CDR2 YYNGEE. V was trimmed by 4 bases and J by 2 bases, leaving 17 bases between them. The CDR3 sequence: CASSSGNYYNTDTQYF. CDR3 sequence (DNA): TGTGCCAGCAGCTCCGGGAACTACTATAACACAGATACGCAGTATTTT.

This rearrangement joins TRBV6-6 to TRBJ2-1; TRBD2 is a possible D gene (5 bases). The CDR3 length is 10 residues. The V end was cut by 4 bases, the J end by 10 bases, with 5 bases between. Germline values: CDR1 MNHNY, CDR2 SVGAGI (reference sequence). The CDR3 DNA reads TGTGCCAGCAGTTCGGGGGAGCAGTTCTTC. Translated: CASSSGEQFF.

Concerning this clone: The same CDR3 arises from other DNA sequences in this sample as well. The rearrangement links TRBV7-3 to TRBJ2-3; 9 bases agree with TRBD2. This CDR3 has 14 amino acids. Germline V gene sequence: CDR1 SGHTA, CDR2 FQGTGA. The junction had 2 bases not matched to a gene; V was cut back by 2 bases and J by 5 bases. CDR3 DNA sequence: TGTGCCAGCAGCTTAGCGGGAGGGAGAGATACGCAGTATTTT. Translated: CASSLAGGRDTQYF. The full variable domain, with the rest looked up from reference TRBV7-3 and TRBJ2-3, is GAGVSQTPSNKVTEKGKYVELRCDPISGHTALYWYRQSLGQGPEFLIYFQGTGAADDSGLPNDRFFAVRPEGSVSTLKIQRTERGDSAVYLCASSLAGGRDTQYFGPGTRLTVL.

The V and J genes are TRBV4-1 and TRBJ1-1; the D gene is possibly TRBD1 (5 bases). Germline lookup yields CDR1 MGHRA and CDR2 YSYEKL. The CDR3 spans 12 residues. V lost 0 bases and J lost 8, with 7 bases in between. CDR3 sequence: CASSQDWTEAFF. The CDR3 nucleotides read TGCGCCAGCAGCCAAGATTGGACAGAAGCTTTCTTT.

This rearrangement joins TRBV30 to TRBJ2-5; possible D gene TRBD1, 5 bases. The J call could be wrong; TRBJ2-7 is a better fit for the DNA end. This CDR3 spans 14 amino acids. Per the germline V gene, CDR1 is GTSNPN and CDR2 is SVGIG (reference sequence). The CDR3: CAWSMGPSISEQYF. The CDR3 region has the DNA TGTGCCTGGAGTATGGGGCCGTCAATAAGCGAGCAGTACTTC.

The rearrangement joins TRBV4-3 to TRBJ1-1, with D unclear. The CDR3 runs 14 residues. Trimming pared 6 bases from V and 0 bases from J, leaving 11 bases between. Germline V lookup: CDR1 LGHNA, CDR2 YSLEER. This chain's CDR3 is CASSRSTLNTEAFF. Here the CDR3 DNA reads TGCGCCAGCAGTAGGAGTACATTGAACACTGAAGCTTTCTTT.

V usage is TRBV11-3 and J usage is TRBJ2-7, with 8 bases fitting TRBD2. V dropped 0 bases and J dropped 6; count of bases not matched to a gene: 7. Germline V gene sequence: CDR1 SGHNT, CDR2 YENEEA. There are 15 residues in the CDR3. CDR3 DNA: TGTGCCAGCAGCTTAGATCCGGGGGGGCCTAGCGAGCAGTACTTC. The encoded protein is CASSLDPGGPSEQYF.

A single count supports this clone. V gene TRBV5-6 combines with J gene TRBJ2-5, with D perhaps matching TRBD2 (6 bases). CDR3 length: 15 residues. Germline assignment: CDR1 SGHDT and CDR2 YYEEEE. Trimming took off 2 bases at V and 2 bases at J, with 13 bases between the two ends. For the CDR3, the DNA is TGTGCCAGCAGCTTTCGTGGCGGGGCTCAAGAGACCCAGTACTTC. Translation gives CASSFRGGAQETQYF.

This rearrangement joins TRBV2 to TRBJ1-3; 9 nucleotides match TRBD1. The V and J ends lost 0 bases and 4 bases, in that order; junction bases with no gene match: 7. There are 17 residues in the CDR3. The germline V gene has CDR1 SNHLY and CDR2 FYNNEI. The CDR3 nucleotides are TGTGCCAGCAGTGAAGCGTTAACAGGGGGCGAAGGAAACACCATATATTTT. Protein product: CASSEALTGGEGNTIYF.

Details on this clone: One end of the junction fails to match germline, which may point to a read error. This chain joins TRBV7-9 and TRBJ1-1, with no clear D. The germline V gene encodes CDR1 SEHNR and CDR2 FQNEAQ (reference sequence). This CDR3 spans 13 amino acids. The CDR3 protein is CSSRQTENTEAFF. The CDR3 coding sequence is TGTTCCAGCAGGCAAACAGAGAACACTGAAGCTTTCTTT.

This rearrangement joins TRBV4-1 to TRBJ2-1; 9 nucleotides align to TRBD2. J gave up 6 bases and V 4 bases, and 22 bases lay outside the gene matches. This CDR3 contains 20 residues. Germline lookup yields CDR1 MGHRA and CDR2 YSYEKL. CDR3 sequence: CASSPPTGLIRLAETNEQFF. For the CDR3, the DNA is TGCGCCAGCAGCCCACCGACAGGGTTAATTAGACTAGCGGAGACCAATGAGCAGTTCTTC.

This clone was detected once. The chain combines TRBV10-3 with TRBJ2-1; 10 bases map to TRBD1. Germline V gene sequence: CDR1 ENHRY, CDR2 SYGVKD. CDR3 size: 15 residues. V was pared by 5 bases and J by 6 bases, with 7 bases of the junction left unmatched. In DNA, the CDR3 is TGTGCCATCAGTTCATTCCGGGACAGGGGCAATGAGCAGTTCTTC. This codes for CAISSFRDRGNEQFF.

V usage is TRBV7-7 and J usage is TRBJ2-6; 8 positions agree with TRBD1. Trimming removed 5 bases from V and 2 bases from J; junction bases left unmatched: 8. This CDR3 region has 17 residues. Germline loops: CDR1 SSHAT, CDR2 FNYEAQ (reference sequence). In nucleotides, the CDR3 is TGTGCCAGCAGCCCCGGACAGGGTTTAGCTGGGGCCAACGTCCTGACTTTC. It is translated as CASSPGQGLAGANVLTF. Variable domain in full (rest from reference TRBV7-7 and TRBJ2-6): GAGVSQSPRYKVTKRGQDVTLRCDPISSHATLYWYQQALGQGPEFLTYFNYEAQPDKSGLPSDRFSAERPEGSISTLTIQRTEQRDSAMYRCASSPGQGLAGANVLTFGAGSRLTVL.

This chain uses TRBV6-4 with TRBJ2-1, with 7 bases matching TRBD2. The V segment lost 2 bases and the J segment 2 bases; nucleotides outside the gene matches: 3. The CDR3 is 15 residues long. CDR1 and CDR2 from the germline V gene are MRHNA and SNTAGT. CDR3 sequence (DNA): TGTGCCAGCAGTGACCAGAGCGGGGCCTACAATGAGCAGTTCTTC. This translates into CASSDQSGAYNEQFF.

This chain's CDR3 is CASSFTGTSGSDTQYF. CDR3 DNA: TGTGCCAGCAGTTTTACTGGGACTAGCGGGAGTGATACGCAGTATTTT. The chain carries TRBV27 and TRBJ2-3; 14 positions agree with TRBD2. Germline assignment: CDR1 MNHEY and CDR2 SMNVEV (reference sequence). The junction had 5 bases not matched to a gene; V was cut back by 3 bases and J by 6 bases. This CDR3 has 16 amino acids.

CDR3 loop: CASFGTGGHSYEQYF. CDR3 in DNA: TGTGCCAGCTTCGGGACAGGGGGGCATTCCTACGAGCAGTACTTC. This chain connects TRBV28 to TRBJ2-7; TRBD1 agrees at 11 bases. The germline CDR1 and CDR2 sequences are MDHEN and SYDVKM. With V trimmed by 8 bases and J by 1 base, 7 bases remained unmatched. The CDR3 has 15 amino acids.

The chain recombines TRBV7-3 with TRBJ2-2, with D tentatively TRBD1 (5 bases). CDR3 length equals 13 residues. The germline V gene has CDR1 SGHTA and CDR2 FQGTGA. V lost 5 bases to trimming and J lost 7 bases, with 11 bases between them. CDR3 amino acids: CASSVTGDGELFF. The CDR3 DNA follows: TGTGCCAGCAGCGTCACAGGTGACGGGGAGCTGTTTTTT.

This rearrangement joins TRBV4-1 to TRBJ1-5, with a weak D call TRBD1 (5 bases). V dropped 1 base and J dropped 4 bases, with 11 bases sitting between them. The CDR3 has 15 residues. Germline V lookup: CDR1 MGHRA, CDR2 YSYEKL. The CDR3 bases are TGCGCCAGCAGCCAAGGCCGACAGCCTAATCAGCCCCAGCATTTT. This translates into CASSQGRQPNQPQHF.